This T cell receptor (beta chain) originates from a study of blood T cell repertoires in COVID-19 (dated by TCRdb to 2018 to 2020). At the level of the whole study: Samples from collaborators originated in the United States, Italy and Spain and spanned both the acute and convalescent phases of COVID-19. The prospective study material was composed of cDNA or gDNA derived from T cells, B-cell-depleted T cells, or PBMCs. Subjects who had been exposed to COVID-19, were actively infected with it, or had recovered from it provided the deeply sampled blood TCRbeta repertoires that made up the dataset. A freely available public database, intended as a resource for researchers studying the immune response to SARS-CoV-2, is where the repertoires were released. Samples came from the ongoing ImmuneRACE study (first 160 participants) plus 1,254 subjects from 6 global collaborators. A de-identified subject ID, COVID-19 status, age in years and sex were almost always included in the sample metadata. HLA class I and class II types, where available, came from metadata supplied by the sample provider rather than from assay-based typing. Overall study results and their limits: The quantity of clinical and demographic metadata differed by source and by participant and was supplied without curation.

TCRbeta CDR3 regions were amplified from genomic DNA by means of the immunoSEQ Assay, a bias-controlled multiplex PCR. The authors' analysis ran thus. Within the assay, amplification of reference gene primers was used to estimate how many nucleated cells each sample contained. Sequence reads were collapsed and filtered to measure the absolute abundance of every unique TCRbeta CDR3 rearrangement. For each sample, productive Simpson clonality was calculated as the square root of Simpson's diversity index over productive rearrangements. Held by TCRdb, this immuneACCESS table contains in-frame sequences only and omits some clones. Under half of the omission traces to an unresolved V gene where checked; the cause of the rest is unknown. V and J calls and clone size are given by that table; D and trimming were obtained from the DNA. Counted in this sample were hundreds of thousands of clones; roughly nine tenths of them appeared once. The ten largest account for 2.5% to 3.5% of the sample.

In the germline V gene (reference sequence), CDR1 corresponds to LNHDA and CDR2 to SQIVND. V is clipped by 3 bases and J by 2 bases, and the sequence between their germline boundaries is 7 bases long. The CDR3 has 14 amino acids, counting the end cysteine and phenylalanine. The read is trimmed to its CDR3 DNA, 42 bases read in frame from base 1. Note on this clone: This receptor's antigen is unknown. The record has no base qualities; no much larger clone is one base away.

Participants in the prospective study were enrolled through a virtual design, were aged 18 to 89 years, and lived in roughly 24 United States geographic areas. In the prospective study, cohorts were assigned on the basis of participant-reported clinical history obtained from a screening survey and a study questionnaire. ImmuneRACE Cohort 3 recovered participants were defined by two consecutive negative NP/OP PCR tests, healthcare professional clearance, or symptom resolution. In the prospective study, mobile phlebotomists collected whole blood, serum and a nasopharyngeal or oropharyngeal swab from each participant. Participants in the prospective study had the option to provide additional blood draws and questionnaires over a 2-month period. Prospective study blood samples were shipped either frozen or at room temperature before DNA extraction.

Sequencing used PBMCs or T cells enriched from blood (not recorded which). The receptor was isolated from a woman younger than 45 who had recovered from COVID-19. In this chain, TRBV19 is recombined with TRBJ1-4, with the D gene too uncertain to name. In nucleotide form, the sequence is TGTGCCAGTAGTATGGGAGGTACTAATGAAAAACTGTTTTTT. Translated, it reads CASSMGGTNEKLFF. Here the CDR3 is joined to the reference TRBV19 and TRBJ1-4 genes, and the full variable domain is: DGGITQSPKYLFRKEGQNVTLSCEQNLNHDAMYWYRQDPGQGLRLIYYSQIVNDFQKGDIAEGYSVSREKKESFPLTVTSAQKNPTAFYLCASSMGGTNEKLFFGSGTQLSVL.